This T cell receptor beta chain was found in a study of blood T cell repertoires in COVID-19. Across the study: Researchers got acute and convalescent COVID-19 samples from the United States, Italy and Spain. PBMCs, B-cell-depleted T cells, or T cells were the source of the cDNA or gDNA that made up the material.

In the original processing: Quantification of nucleated cells was approximated via reference gene primer amplification. TCRdb's copy holds only in-frame clones and misses some; the assay was immunoSEQ multiplex PCR. The DNA was the basis for D and trimming; V, J and clone size are from that table. This sample has about 63,000 clones, with around 80% found just once. From germline, CDR1 is LGHNA and CDR2 YNFKEQ. V lost 5 bases and J 1 base, leaving 16 bases between the germline ends. There are 16 residues in the CDR3. Sequencing input: peripheral blood. The rearrangement links TRBV4-2 to TRBJ2-3; D is possibly TRBD2 (5 bases). The TCR originated in a human donor in a cohort sampled during active COVID-19. CDR3 bases: TGTGCCAGCAGCGCCAATTCGGGGTTAGGCACAGATACGCAGTATTTT. It encodes CASSANSGLGTDTQYF.